A selection of T cell receptor beta chains follows, all from one sample in a study of sequential checkpoint blockade in melanoma. Profiled with immunoSEQ multiplex PCR; TCRdb holds only in-frame clones, not every one. The sample holds some 30,000 clones, approximately 82% seen once. Here the sequenced sample was CD8+ T cells sorted from blood (inferred from file names), taken from a patient given nivolumab and ipilimumab in sequence. Receptors originate from a human donor with melanoma. Each CDR3 is given with its conserved first and last residue. Fields, in order: CDR3 length, clone size, V gene, D gene, J gene, CDR3 DNA, CDR3 protein. The D gene is left open where the match is weak. The size entry is marked missing in some rows and otherwise reads once, few, many or a size class.

length: 14
size: .
V: TRBV4-3
D: .
J: TRBJ2-3
DNA: TGCGCCAGCAGCCAATCGGGACTCACAGATACGCAGTATTTT
CDR3: CASSQSGLTDTQYF

length: 14
size: .
V: TRBV7-9
D: .
J: TRBJ1-2
DNA: TGTGCCAGCAGCTTAGGCGGGCTTCACTATGGCTACACCTTC
CDR3: CASSLGGLHYGYTF

length: 14
size: .
V: TRBV6-5
D: TRBD1
J: TRBJ1-5
DNA: TGTGCCAGCAGGAGGACAGGTCGAAATCAGCCCCAGCATTTT
CDR3: CASRRTGRNQPQHF

length: 20
size: few
V: TRBV1
D: .
J: TRBJ2-7
DNA: TGCACCAGCAGCCAAGATACGAAGGGGACTAGCGGGAGCATTCACTACGAGCAGTACTTC
CDR3: CTSSQDTKGTSGSIHYEQYF

length: 14
size: .
V: TRBV4-3
D: .
J: TRBJ2-2
DNA: TGCGCCAGCAGCCACTTAGAAACAGACGGGGAGCTGTTTTTT
CDR3: CASSHLETDGELFF

length: 16
size: .
V: TRBV5-1
D: TRBD1
J: TRBJ1-1
DNA: TGCGCCAGCAGTTTTCGGGACAGGGCGCCGAACACTGAAGCTTTCTTT
CDR3: CASSFRDRAPNTEAFF

length: 14
size: .
V: TRBV27
D: TRBD2
J: TRBJ2-3
DNA: TGTGCCAGCAACGGGGGGGCCGGCACAGATACGCAGTATTTT
CDR3: CASNGGAGTDTQYF

length: 13
size: few
V: TRBV7-9
D: .
J: TRBJ2-2
DNA: TGTGCCAGCAGCTTTTCCGTAACCGGGGAGCTGTTTTTT
CDR3: CASSFSVTGELFF

length: 19
size: .
V: TRBV7-8
D: .
J: TRBJ2-2
DNA: TGTGCCAGCCCCTACCCGGGGGACCCTAGGGCGGTGAACACCGGGGAGCTGTTTTTT
CDR3: CASPYPGDPRAVNTGELFF

length: 14
size: .
V: TRBV28
D: .
J: TRBJ2-7
DNA: TGTGCCAGCAGTTGGCAGGGGAGCTCCTACGAGCAGTACTTC
CDR3: CASSWQGSSYEQYF

length: 16
size: few
V: TRBV2
D: TRBD1
J: TRBJ2-7
DNA: TGTGCCAGCACCTACACGCCGGGACAGAGAACATACGAGCAGTACTTC
CDR3: CASTYTPGQRTYEQYF

length: 15
size: once
V: TRBV6-5
D: .
J: TRBJ1-2
DNA: TGTGCCAGCAGTACCCAAGACAGCCCAAGCTATGGCTACACCTTC
CDR3: CASSTQDSPSYGYTF

length: 16
size: once
V: TRBV4-2
D: .
J: TRBJ1-3
DNA: TGTGCCAGCAGCCAAGTGGGGTCGGACAGTGGAAACACCATATATTTT
CDR3: CASSQVGSDSGNTIYF

length: 15
size: .
V: TRBV27
D: .
J: TRBJ2-3
DNA: TGTGCCAGCAGTTTATCTAGCAGAACCACAGATACGCAGTATTTT
CDR3: CASSLSSRTTDTQYF

length: 15
size: .
V: TRBV6-6
D: .
J: TRBJ1-1
DNA: TGTGCCAGCAGTTACGGTGGCTCCCGAGGGACTGAAGCTTTCTTT
CDR3: CASSYGGSRGTEAFF

length: 16
size: .
V: TRBV28
D: .
J: TRBJ2-1
DNA: TGTGCCAGCAGTTCCCTTTTCGTGAGCTCCTACAATGAGCAGTTCTTC
CDR3: CASSSLFVSSYNEQFF

length: 14
size: .
V: TRBV7-3
D: TRBD1
J: TRBJ2-5
DNA: TGTGCCAGCAGCCTGGGGACAGGTCAAGAGACCCAGTACTTC
CDR3: CASSLGTGQETQYF

length: 15
size: .
V: TRBV7-9
D: TRBD1
J: TRBJ2-1
DNA: TGTGCCAGCAGCTTTTTGGGACAGGGGTACAATGAGCAGTTCTTC
CDR3: CASSFLGQGYNEQFF

length: 14
size: few
V: TRBV19
D: .
J: TRBJ1-6
DNA: TGTGCCAGTAGCCACCGGGATTTTAATTCACCCCTCCACTTT
CDR3: CASSHRDFNSPLHF

length: 16
size: .
V: TRBV28
D: .
J: TRBJ2-3
DNA: TGTGCCAGCAGTTTCTTTTTATCGGGGGGCACAGATACGCAGTATTTT
CDR3: CASSFFLSGGTDTQYF

length: 12
size: .
V: TRBV25-1
D: .
J: TRBJ2-3
DNA: TGTGCCAGCAGTCGACTAGCAGATACGCAGTATTTT
CDR3: CASSRLADTQYF

length: 14
size: medium-sized
V: TRBV23-1
D: .
J: TRBJ2-7
DNA: TGCGCCAGCAGTCCTTGGGACACCTCCTACGAGCAGTACTTC
CDR3: CASSPWDTSYEQYF

length: 15
size: few
V: TRBV10-2
D: .
J: TRBJ2-2
DNA: TGCGCCAGCCGTTTTGGGGGCTTAGGCACCGGGGAGCTGTTTTTT
CDR3: CASRFGGLGTGELFF

length: 15
size: once
V: TRBV6-1
D: .
J: TRBJ1-5
DNA: TGTGCCAGCAGTGAAATGCGGGGCCCCGGGCAGCCCCAGCATTTT
CDR3: CASSEMRGPGQPQHF